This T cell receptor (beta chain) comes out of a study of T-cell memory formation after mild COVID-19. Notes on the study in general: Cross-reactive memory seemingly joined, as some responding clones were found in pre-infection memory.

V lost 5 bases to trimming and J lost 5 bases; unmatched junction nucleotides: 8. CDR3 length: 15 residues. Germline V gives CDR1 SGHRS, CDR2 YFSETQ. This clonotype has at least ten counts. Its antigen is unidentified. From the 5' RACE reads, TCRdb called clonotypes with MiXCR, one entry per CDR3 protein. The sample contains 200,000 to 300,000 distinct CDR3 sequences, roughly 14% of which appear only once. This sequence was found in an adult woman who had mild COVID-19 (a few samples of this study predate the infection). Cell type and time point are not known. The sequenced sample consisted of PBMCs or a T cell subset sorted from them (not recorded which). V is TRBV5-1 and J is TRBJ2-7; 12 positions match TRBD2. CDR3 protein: CASRTLAGGFHEQYF. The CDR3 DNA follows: TGCGCCAGCAGGACTCTAGCGGGAGGGTTCCACGAGCAGTACTTC.